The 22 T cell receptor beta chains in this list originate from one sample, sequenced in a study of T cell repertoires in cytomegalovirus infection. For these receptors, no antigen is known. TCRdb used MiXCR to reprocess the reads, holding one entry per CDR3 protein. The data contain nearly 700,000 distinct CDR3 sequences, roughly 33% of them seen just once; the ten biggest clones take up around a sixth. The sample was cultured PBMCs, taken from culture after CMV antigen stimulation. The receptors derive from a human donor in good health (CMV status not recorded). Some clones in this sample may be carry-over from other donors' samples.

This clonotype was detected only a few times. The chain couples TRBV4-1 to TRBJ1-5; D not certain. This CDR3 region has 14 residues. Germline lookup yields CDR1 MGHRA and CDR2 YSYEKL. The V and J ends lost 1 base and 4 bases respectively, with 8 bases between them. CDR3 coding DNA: TGCGCCAGCAGCCAAGGACCCAGGAATCAGCCCCAGCATTTT. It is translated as CASSQGPRNQPQHF.

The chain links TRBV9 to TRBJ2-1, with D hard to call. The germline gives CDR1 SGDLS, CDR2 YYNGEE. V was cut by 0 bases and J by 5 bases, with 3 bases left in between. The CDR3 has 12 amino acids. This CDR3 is CASSVANNEQFF. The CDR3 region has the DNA TGTGCCAGCAGCGTAGCTAACAATGAGCAGTTCTTC.

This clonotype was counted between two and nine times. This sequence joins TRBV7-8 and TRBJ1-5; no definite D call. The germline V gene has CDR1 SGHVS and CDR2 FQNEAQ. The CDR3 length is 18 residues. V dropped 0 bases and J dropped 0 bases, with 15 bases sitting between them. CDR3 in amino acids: CASSLAEGESYSNQPQHF. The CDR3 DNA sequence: TGTGCCAGCAGCTTAGCCGAGGGAGAGTCCTATAGCAATCAGCCCCAGCATTTT.

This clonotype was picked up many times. The CDR3 spells CASRFTPGLAGGYNEQFF. CDR3 bases: TGTGCCAGCAGGTTCACGCCTGGGCTAGCGGGAGGGTACAATGAGCAGTTCTTC. The rearrangement uses TRBV7-2 and TRBJ2-1, with 12 bases matching TRBD2. Germline CDR1 is SGHTA and CDR2 is FQGNSA. This CDR3 has 18 amino acids. The V segment lost 6 bases and the J segment 4 bases; nucleotides outside the gene matches: 13.

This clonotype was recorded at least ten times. The CDR3 nucleotides are TGTGCCAGCAGCCGCCGGTCGGCCCCGGGGGATACGCAGTATTTT. This sequence encodes CASSRRSAPGDTQYF. The chain combines TRBV7-2 with TRBJ2-3, with D possibly being TRBD2 (5 bases). CDR1 and CDR2 from the germline V gene are SGHTA and FQGNSA. V lost 5 bases, J lost 6 bases, and 18 bases lay in between. CDR3 length equals 15 residues.

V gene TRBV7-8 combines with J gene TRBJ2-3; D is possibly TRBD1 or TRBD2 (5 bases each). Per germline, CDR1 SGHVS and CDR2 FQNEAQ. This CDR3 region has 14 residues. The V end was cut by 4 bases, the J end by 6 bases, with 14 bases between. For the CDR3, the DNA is TGTGCCAGCAGCTCCGGGACCCAACATGATACGCAGTATTTT. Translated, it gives CASSSGTQHDTQYF.

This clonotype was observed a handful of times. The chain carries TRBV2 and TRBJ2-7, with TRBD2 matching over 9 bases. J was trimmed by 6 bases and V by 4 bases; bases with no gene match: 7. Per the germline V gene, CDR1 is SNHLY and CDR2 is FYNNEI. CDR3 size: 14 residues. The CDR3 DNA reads TGTGCCAGCAGTGCATTAGCGGGAGTGGGCGAGCAGTACTTC. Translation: CASSALAGVGEQYF.

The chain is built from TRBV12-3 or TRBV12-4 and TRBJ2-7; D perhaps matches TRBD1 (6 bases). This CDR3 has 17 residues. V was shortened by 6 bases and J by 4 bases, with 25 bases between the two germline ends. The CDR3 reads CASSHDRPSILSYEQYF. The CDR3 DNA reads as TGTGCCAGCAGCCACGACAGGCCATCGATCTTGTCTTACGAGCAGTACTTC.

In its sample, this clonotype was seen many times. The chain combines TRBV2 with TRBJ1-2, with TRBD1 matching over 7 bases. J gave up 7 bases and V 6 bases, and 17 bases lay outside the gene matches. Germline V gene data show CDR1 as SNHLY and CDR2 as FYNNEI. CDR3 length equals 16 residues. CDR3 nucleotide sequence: TGTGCCAGCAGCGCCCAAATAAACAGGGGCCAGGGTGGCTACACCTTC. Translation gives CASSAQINRGQGGYTF.

The CDR3 DNA reads TGCGCCAGCAGCTTGACCAGGGGAATCGCAGATACGCAGTATTTT. Translation gives CASSLTRGIADTQYF. The chain employs TRBV5-1 and TRBJ2-3; perhaps TRBD1 as D (6 bases). CDR3 length: 15 residues. The germline V and J ends were trimmed by 1 base and 4 bases, with 13 bases remaining between them. Germline V gene lookup returns CDR1 SGHRS and CDR2 YFSETQ. The variable domain in full, with the rest retrieved from reference TRBV5-1 and TRBJ2-3, is KAGVTQTPRYLIKTRGQQVTLSCSPISGHRSVSWYQQTPGQGLQFLFEYFSETQRNKGNFPGRFSGRQFSNSRSEMNVSTLELGDSALYLCASSLTRGIADTQYFGPGTRLTVL.

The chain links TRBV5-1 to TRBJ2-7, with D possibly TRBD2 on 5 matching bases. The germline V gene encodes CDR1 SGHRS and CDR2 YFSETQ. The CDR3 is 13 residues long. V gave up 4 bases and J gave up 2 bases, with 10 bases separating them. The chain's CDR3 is CASSRGPTYEQYF. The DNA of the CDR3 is TGCGCCAGCAGCAGAGGGCCCACCTACGAGCAGTACTTC.

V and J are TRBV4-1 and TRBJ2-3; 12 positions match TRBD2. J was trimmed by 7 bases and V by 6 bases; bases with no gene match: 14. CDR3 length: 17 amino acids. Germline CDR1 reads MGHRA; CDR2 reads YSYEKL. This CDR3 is CASRPPSSGRAKNTQYF. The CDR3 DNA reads TGCGCCAGCAGACCCCCTTCTAGCGGGAGGGCCAAGAATACGCAGTATTTT.

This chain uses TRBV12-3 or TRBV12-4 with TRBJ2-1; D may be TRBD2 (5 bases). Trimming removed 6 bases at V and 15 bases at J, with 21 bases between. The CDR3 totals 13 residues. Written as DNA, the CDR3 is TGTGCCAGCAGCCCGACTAATGGTGGCGGTCTGTTCTTC. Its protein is CASSPTNGGGLFF.

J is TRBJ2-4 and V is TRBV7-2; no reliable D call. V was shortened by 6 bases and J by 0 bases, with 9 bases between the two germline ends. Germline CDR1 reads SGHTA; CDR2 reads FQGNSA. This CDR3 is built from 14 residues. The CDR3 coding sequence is TGTGCCAGCAGTCAAGCGATAGCCAAAAACATTCAGTACTTC. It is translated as CASSQAIAKNIQYF.

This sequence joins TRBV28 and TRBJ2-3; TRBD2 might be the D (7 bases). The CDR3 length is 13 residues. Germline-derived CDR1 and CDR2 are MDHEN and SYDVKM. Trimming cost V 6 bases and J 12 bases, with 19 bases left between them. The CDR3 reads CASSWAGAQTQYF. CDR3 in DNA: TGTGCCAGCAGCTGGGCGGGGGCCCAGACCCAGTATTTT.

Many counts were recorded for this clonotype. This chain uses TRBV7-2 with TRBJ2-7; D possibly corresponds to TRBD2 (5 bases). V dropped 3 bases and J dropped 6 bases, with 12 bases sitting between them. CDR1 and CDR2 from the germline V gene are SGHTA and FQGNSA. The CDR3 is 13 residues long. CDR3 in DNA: TGTGCCAGCAGCTTTCCCGGGATTGGCGAGCAGTACTTC. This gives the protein CASSFPGIGEQYF.

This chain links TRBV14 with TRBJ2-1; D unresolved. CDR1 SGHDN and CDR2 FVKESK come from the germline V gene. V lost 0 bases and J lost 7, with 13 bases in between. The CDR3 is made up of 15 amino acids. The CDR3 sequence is CASSQDGSPSNEQFF. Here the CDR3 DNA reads TGTGCCAGCAGCCAAGACGGTAGTCCCTCTAATGAGCAGTTCTTC.

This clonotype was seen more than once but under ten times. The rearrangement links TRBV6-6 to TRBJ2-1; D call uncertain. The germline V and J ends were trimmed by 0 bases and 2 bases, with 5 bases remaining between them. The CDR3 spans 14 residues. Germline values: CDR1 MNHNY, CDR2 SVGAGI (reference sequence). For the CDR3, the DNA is TGTGCCAGCAGTTACTCAGCTCCCTACAATGAGCAGTTCTTC. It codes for CASSYSAPYNEQFF.

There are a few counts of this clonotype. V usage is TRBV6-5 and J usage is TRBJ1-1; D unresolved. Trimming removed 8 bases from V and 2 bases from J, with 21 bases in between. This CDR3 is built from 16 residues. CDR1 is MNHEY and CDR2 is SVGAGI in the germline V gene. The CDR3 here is CASGWRFSPKNTEAFF. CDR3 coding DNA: TGTGCCAGCGGATGGAGGTTCTCGCCGAAAAACACTGAAGCTTTCTTT.

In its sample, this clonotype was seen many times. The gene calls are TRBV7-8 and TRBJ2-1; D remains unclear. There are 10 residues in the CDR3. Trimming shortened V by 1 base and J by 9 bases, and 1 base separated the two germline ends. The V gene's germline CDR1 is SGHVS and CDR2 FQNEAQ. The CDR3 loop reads CASSLVEQFF. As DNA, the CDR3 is TGTGCCAGCAGCTTAGTTGAGCAGTTCTTC.

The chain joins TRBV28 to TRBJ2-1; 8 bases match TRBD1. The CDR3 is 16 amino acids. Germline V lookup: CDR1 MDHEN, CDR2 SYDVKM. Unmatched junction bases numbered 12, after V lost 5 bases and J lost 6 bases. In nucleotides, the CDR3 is TGTGCCAGCAGTGCCATCGGGACAGGTACTCCCAATGAGCAGTTCTTC. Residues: CASSAIGTGTPNEQFF.

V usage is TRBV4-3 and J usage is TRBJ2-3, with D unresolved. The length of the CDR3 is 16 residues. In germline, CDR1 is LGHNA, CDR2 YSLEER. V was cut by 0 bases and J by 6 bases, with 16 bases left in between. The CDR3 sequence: CASSQDWAAQADTQYF. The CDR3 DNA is TGCGCCAGCAGCCAAGATTGGGCAGCCCAAGCGGATACGCAGTATTTT.